Sequencing of this T cell receptor (beta chain) was carried out in a study of cytomegalovirus exposure and HLA in healthy donors. Between the trimmed V and J ends, which lost 4 bases and 4 bases, there was a span of 7 bases. This CDR3 contains 12 residues. Looked up from germline, CDR1 is SGHDT and CDR2 is YYEEEE. Primers for the PCR totalled 60 Vbeta and 13 Jbeta. The repertoire was sequenced with immunoSEQ multiplex PCR; TCRdb's copy has only in-frame clones and lacks some. The repertoire holds 110,000 to 150,000 clones, with roughly 74% as singletons. The specimen was PBMCs. The sequence derives from a woman under 30 in good health and CMV-seropositive. The rearrangement joins TRBV5-6 to TRBJ2-3; TRBD1 is a possible D gene (6 bases). CDR3 nucleotides: TGTGCCAGCAGCGGACAGCCAGATACGCAGTATTTT. Translation: CASSGQPDTQYF.